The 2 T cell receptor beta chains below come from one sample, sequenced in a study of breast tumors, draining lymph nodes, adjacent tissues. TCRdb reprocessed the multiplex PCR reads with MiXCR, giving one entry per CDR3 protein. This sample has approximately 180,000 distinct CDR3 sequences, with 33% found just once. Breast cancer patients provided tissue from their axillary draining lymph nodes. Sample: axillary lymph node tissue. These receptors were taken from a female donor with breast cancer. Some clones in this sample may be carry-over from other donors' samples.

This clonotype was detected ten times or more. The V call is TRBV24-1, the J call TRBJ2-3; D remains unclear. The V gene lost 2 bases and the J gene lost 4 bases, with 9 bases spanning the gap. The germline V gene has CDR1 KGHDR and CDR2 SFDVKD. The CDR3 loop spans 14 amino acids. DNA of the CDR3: TGTGCCACCAGTGATTGGAGCCCGCCAGATACGCAGTATTTT. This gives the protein CATSDWSPPDTQYF.

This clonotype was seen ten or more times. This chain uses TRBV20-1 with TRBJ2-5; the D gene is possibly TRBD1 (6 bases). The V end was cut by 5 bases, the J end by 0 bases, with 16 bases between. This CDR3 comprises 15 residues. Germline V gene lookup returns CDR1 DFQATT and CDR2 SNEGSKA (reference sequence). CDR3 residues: CSARGNRAYQETQYF. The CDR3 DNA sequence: TGCAGTGCTCGGGGAAACAGGGCCTACCAAGAGACCCAGTACTTC.